Listed below are T cell receptor beta chains from one sample, sequenced in a study of OX40 agonist ivuxolimab in advanced cancers. Data came from immunoSEQ multiplex PCR; TCRdb stores just in-frame clones and leaves some out. The sample lists around 50,000 clones, roughly 87% occurring once. Sequences were derived from CD4+ or CD8+ T cells sorted from blood, sampled in a trial of the OX40 agonist ivuxolimab. The receptors originated from an adult with an advanced solid tumor such as melanoma, head and neck, liver or kidney cancer. Each CDR3 is given with its conserved first and last residue. Each record gives: J gene, CDR3 length, clone size, D gene, V gene, CDR3 DNA, CDR3 protein. The D gene is left open where the match is weak. Size tells how often a clone was seen (once, few, many) or the class of an expanded clone, and some rows leave it out.

J: TRBJ2-7; length: 15; size: -; D: TRBD2; V: TRBV11-2; DNA: TGTGCCAGCAGCTTATCCGGGAGGTACCCCTACGAGCAGTACTTC; CDR3: CASSLSGRYPYEQYF
J: TRBJ1-2; length: 14; size: -; D: -; V: TRBV28; DNA: TGTGCCAGCAGTTTGGGCGACCATTGGGAAGGCTACACCTTC; CDR3: CASSLGDHWEGYTF
J: TRBJ2-7; length: 10; size: -; D: -; V: TRBV6-4; DNA: TGTGCCAGCACTAGGGACGGGCAGTACTTC; CDR3: CASTRDGQYF
J: TRBJ2-1; length: 14; size: -; D: TRBD2; V: TRBV29-1; DNA: TGCAGCGTTGAAGGACTAGCGCTGAACAATGAGCAGTTCTTC; CDR3: CSVEGLALNNEQFF
J: TRBJ2-7; length: 12; size: -; D: -; V: TRBV5-4; DNA: TGTGCCAGCAGCTCCGTCCCCTACGAGCAGTACTTC; CDR3: CASSSVPYEQYF
J: TRBJ1-1; length: 13; size: -; D: -; V: TRBV11-2; DNA: TGTGCCAGCAGCTTAGGGGAGGGATTGGAAGCTTTCTTT; CDR3: CASSLGEGLEAFF
J: TRBJ2-7; length: 13; size: -; D: -; V: TRBV4-1; DNA: TGCGCCAGCAGCCAAGAGCCAGTCTACGAGCAGTACTTC; CDR3: CASSQEPVYEQYF
J: TRBJ1-5; length: 15; size: few; D: -; V: TRBV4-1; DNA: TGCGCCAGCAGTCTACTGGACCGAGGGAATCAGCCCCAGCATTTT; CDR3: CASSLLDRGNQPQHF
J: TRBJ2-7; length: 14; size: -; D: -; V: TRBV7-9; DNA: TGTGCCAGCAGCTTAGTCGGTGAGTCCTACGAGCAGTACTTC; CDR3: CASSLVGESYEQYF
J: TRBJ1-2; length: 16; size: once; D: -; V: TRBV25-1; DNA: TGTGCCAGCAGTGAATGGGGGGCAGGGCTGGGAAAAGGCTACACCTTC; CDR3: CASSEWGAGLGKGYTF
J: TRBJ1-5; length: 13; size: -; D: -; V: TRBV27; DNA: TGTGCCAGCAGTCATGGGGTTAGTCAGCCCCAGCATTTT; CDR3: CASSHGVSQPQHF
J: TRBJ2-4; length: 16; size: -; D: -; V: TRBV7-3; DNA: TGTGCCAGCAGCTTATCAGGGTTTATGGCCAAAAACATTCAGTACTTC; CDR3: CASSLSGFMAKNIQYF
J: TRBJ2-7; length: 15; size: -; D: -; V: TRBV5-1; DNA: TGCGCCAGCAGCTTGGAAGGGAGCCCCTCCTACGAGCAGTACTTC; CDR3: CASSLEGSPSYEQYF
J: TRBJ2-5; length: 14; size: -; D: -; V: TRBV5-6; DNA: TGTGCCAGCAGCTTGTCTGGCTCTGGGGAGACCCAGTACTTC; CDR3: CASSLSGSGETQYF
J: TRBJ2-3; length: 16; size: -; D: -; V: TRBV4-3; DNA: TGCGCCAGCAGCCAAGATCGCTCGGTGATCACAGATACGCAGTATTTT; CDR3: CASSQDRSVITDTQYF
J: TRBJ1-6; length: 14; size: few; D: -; V: TRBV6-1; DNA: TGTGCCAGCAACCCGGACTGGGAAAATTCACCCCTCCACTTT; CDR3: CASNPDWENSPLHF
J: TRBJ2-7; length: 12; size: -; D: -; V: TRBV2; DNA: TGTGCCAGCAGAATTTACATCTACGAGCAGTACTTC; CDR3: CASRIYIYEQYF
J: TRBJ2-2; length: 14; size: -; D: -; V: TRBV4-1; DNA: TGCGCCAGCAGCCAAGATCGAGCCCCCGGGGAGCTGTTTTTT; CDR3: CASSQDRAPGELFF
J: TRBJ1-2; length: 15; size: -; D: -; V: TRBV30; DNA: TGTGCCTGGAGCGGATTTCAGGGACGGGGCTATGGCTACACCTTC; CDR3: CAWSGFQGRGYGYTF
J: TRBJ2-2; length: 18; size: once; D: TRBD2; V: TRBV9; DNA: TGTGCCAGCAGCCCTCAAGGTAGCGGGAGGTGGGACACCGGGGAGCTGTTTTTT; CDR3: CASSPQGSGRWDTGELFF
J: TRBJ2-1; length: 16; size: -; D: TRBD2; V: TRBV10-3; DNA: TGTGCCATCAGTGAACCAGCGGGAGGCTCCCGCAATGAGCAGTTCTTC; CDR3: CAISEPAGGSRNEQFF
J: TRBJ1-2; length: 15; size: -; D: -; V: TRBV7-6; DNA: TGTGCCAGCAGCTTAGGGTCGCCCGGGGGCTATGGCTACACCTTC; CDR3: CASSLGSPGGYGYTF
J: TRBJ1-2; length: 16; size: few; D: TRBD1; V: TRBV27; DNA: TGTGCCAGCAGTTTATCCGTCGGGGACAGGGTCTATGGCTACACCTTC; CDR3: CASSLSVGDRVYGYTF
J: TRBJ1-5; length: 15; size: -; D: -; V: TRBV19; DNA: TGTGCCAGTAGTATGTGGCGGACTAGCAATCAGCCCCAGCATTTT; CDR3: CASSMWRTSNQPQHF
J: TRBJ2-3; length: 16; size: -; D: TRBD2; V: TRBV5-1; DNA: TGCGCCAGCAGCCCCGCCCTAGCGGTCAGCACAGATACGCAGTATTTT; CDR3: CASSPALAVSTDTQYF
J: TRBJ2-7; length: 14; size: -; D: -; V: TRBV7-8; DNA: TGTGCCAGCAGCTTAGCGCTAGGGAAGGCCGAGCAGTACTTC; CDR3: CASSLALGKAEQYF
J: TRBJ1-2; length: 14; size: -; D: -; V: TRBV29-1; DNA: TGCAGCGTTGAGGGGGCAGGGGCGAACTATGGCTACACCTTC; CDR3: CSVEGAGANYGYTF
J: TRBJ1-1; length: 14; size: -; D: -; V: TRBV5-4; DNA: TGTGCCAGCAGCCCGTCCATTGGGAACACTGAAGCTTTCTTT; CDR3: CASSPSIGNTEAFF
J: TRBJ2-7; length: 12; size: -; D: -; V: TRBV5-1; DNA: TGCGCCAGCAGCGAGGGGAGCTACGAGCAGTACTTC; CDR3: CASSEGSYEQYF
J: TRBJ1-2; length: 13; size: few; D: -; V: TRBV11-2; DNA: TGTGCCAGCAGCGCCGGGACTCCGTCGGGCTACACCTTC; CDR3: CASSAGTPSGYTF
J: TRBJ2-2; length: 13; size: once; D: -; V: TRBV7-3; DNA: TGTGCCAGCAGCTTACACCTCACCGGGGAGCTGTTTTTT; CDR3: CASSLHLTGELFF
J: TRBJ2-1; length: 15; size: -; D: TRBD2; V: TRBV6-5; DNA: TGTGCCAGCAGTTTCCTAGCGGGAGGTTACAATGAGCAGTTCTTC; CDR3: CASSFLAGGYNEQFF
J: TRBJ2-2; length: 15; size: -; D: -; V: TRBV9; DNA: TGTGCCAGCAGCTTCCTAACGGGACCTTCCCGGGAGCTGTTTTTT; CDR3: CASSFLTGPSRELFF
J: TRBJ2-1; length: 16; size: -; D: -; V: TRBV6-1; DNA: TGTGCCAGCAGTGAAGCGCTGCTTGTTCTTTCCAATGAGCAGTTCTTC; CDR3: CASSEALLVLSNEQFF
J: TRBJ2-1; length: 15; size: -; D: TRBD2; V: TRBV5-6; DNA: TGTGCCAGCAGCTCCGAGGTAGCGGGAGTTAATGAGCAGTTCTTC; CDR3: CASSSEVAGVNEQFF
J: TRBJ2-7; length: 15; size: -; D: -; V: TRBV7-8; DNA: TGTGCCAGCAGCTTAGAGCGGACAGTCTCCTACGAGCAGTACTTC; CDR3: CASSLERTVSYEQYF
J: TRBJ2-2; length: 16; size: -; D: -; V: TRBV6-6; DNA: TGTGCCAGCAGTCCCCGGGCGGGGAGGAGCACCGGGGAGCTGTTTTTT; CDR3: CASSPRAGRSTGELFF
J: TRBJ1-4; length: 15; size: -; D: TRBD1; V: TRBV9; DNA: TGTGCCAGCAGCGTAACCGGGACAGGTAATGAAAAACTGTTTTTT; CDR3: CASSVTGTGNEKLFF
J: TRBJ2-1; length: 16; size: -; D: -; V: TRBV7-9; DNA: TGTGCCAGCAGCTTAGAGTCCGGTGCCATCCACAATGAGCAGTTCTTC; CDR3: CASSLESGAIHNEQFF
J: TRBJ2-3; length: 18; size: once; D: TRBD2; V: TRBV16; DNA: TGTGCCAGCAGCCAGGGTCTACAGCGGGACGCATTCACAGTTACGCAGTATTTT; CDR3: CASSQGLQRDAFTVTQYF
J: TRBJ2-7; length: 14; size: -; D: -; V: TRBV29-1; DNA: TGCAGCGTTATGACAGCGCGCAGCTCCTACGAGCAGTACTTC; CDR3: CSVMTARSSYEQYF